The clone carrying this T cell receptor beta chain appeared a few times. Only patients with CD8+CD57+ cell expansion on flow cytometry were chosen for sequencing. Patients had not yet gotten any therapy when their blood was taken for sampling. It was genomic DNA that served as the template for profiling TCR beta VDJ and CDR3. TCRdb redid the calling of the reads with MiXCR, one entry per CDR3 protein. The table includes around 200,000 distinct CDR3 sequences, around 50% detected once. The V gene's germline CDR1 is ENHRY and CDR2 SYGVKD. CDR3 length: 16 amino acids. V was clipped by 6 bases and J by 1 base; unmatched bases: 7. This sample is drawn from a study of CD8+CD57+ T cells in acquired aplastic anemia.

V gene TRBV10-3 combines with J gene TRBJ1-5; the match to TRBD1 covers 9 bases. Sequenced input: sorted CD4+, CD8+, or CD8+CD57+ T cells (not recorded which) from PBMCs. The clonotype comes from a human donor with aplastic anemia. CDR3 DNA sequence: TGTGCCATCAGCTCCGGGACAGGGTTCAGCAATCAGCCCCAGCATTTT. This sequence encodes CAISSGTGFSNQPQHF.